Below, 24 T cell receptor beta chains from the same sample are listed, as sequenced in a study of T cell responses to AZD1222 COVID-19 vaccine. This table comes from immunoSEQ multiplex PCR, and its TCRdb copy is limited to in-frame clones, with some not included. The data show approximately 70,000 clones, with roughly 82% seen just once and over 5% held by the top ten. The source material was peripheral blood, sampled on day 0 of AZD1222 vaccination. These receptors originate from an adult in good health.

This chain links TRBV6-4 with TRBJ2-1, with D perhaps given as TRBD1 or TRBD2 (7 bases each). CDR3 length equals 14 residues. Deletions cut 4 bases from V and 6 bases from J, with 13 bases between. The germline CDR1 and CDR2 sequences are MRHNA and SNTAGT. In DNA, the CDR3 is TGTGCCAGCAGTGCCAGGGGGAGGGTCAATGAGCAGTTCTTC. It encodes CASSARGRVNEQFF.

About this clone itself: One end of the junction does not line up with germline, which may come from a read error. The chain recombines TRBV27 with TRBJ1-1, with a tentative D call TRBD1 (6 bases). Germline CDR1 MNHEY, CDR2 SMNVEV (reference sequence). The CDR3 length is 16 residues. This chain's CDR3 is CASGFLRGQSRTEAFF. For the CDR3, the DNA is TGTGCCAGCGGTTTCCTCCGGGGGCAGAGTCGGACTGAAGCTTTCTTT.

J is TRBJ2-3 and V is TRBV19; 7 positions agree with TRBD2. The length of the CDR3 is 14 residues. The junction had 5 bases not matched to a gene; V was cut back by 8 bases and J by 0 bases. Per the germline V gene, CDR1 is LNHDA and CDR2 is SQIVND (reference sequence). For the CDR3, the DNA is TGTGCCAGTGCCTCCGGGGGGAGCACAGATACGCAGTATTTT. It is translated as CASASGGSTDTQYF. Drawing the rest from reference TRBV19 and TRBJ2-3, the complete variable domain is DGGITQSPKYLFRKEGQNVTLSCEQNLNHDAMYWYRQDPGQGLRLIYYSQIVNDFQKGDIAEGYSVSREKKESFPLTVTSAQKNPTAFYLCASASGGSTDTQYFGPGTRLTVL.

The chain carries TRBV2 and TRBJ1-1; D uncertain. V was clipped by 8 bases and J by 5 bases, with 18 bases between them. CDR3 length: 14 residues. The germline gives CDR1 SNHLY, CDR2 FYNNEI. CDR3 sequence reads: CASLMSTLRTEAFF. The CDR3 DNA reads as TGTGCCAGCTTAATGTCTACCTTGAGGACTGAAGCTTTCTTT.

V usage is TRBV4-1 and J usage is TRBJ2-7; 7 positions agree with TRBD1. This CDR3 has 16 residues. Germline values: CDR1 MGHRA, CDR2 YSYEKL. V lost 1 base and J lost 7; bases outside the gene matches: 13. The CDR3 DNA is TGCGCCAGCAGCCAAGTCTCCCTTACAGGGGTCGGGGAGCAGTACTTC. Its translation is CASSQVSLTGVGEQYF.

The gene calls are TRBV28 and TRBJ2-1, with D unresolved. The CDR3 is 12 residues long. Germline V gene data show CDR1 as MDHEN and CDR2 as SYDVKM. V lost 1 base to trimming and J lost 6 bases, with 4 bases between them. The CDR3 coding sequence is TGTGCCAGCAGTTTATCTGGCAATGAGCAGTTCTTC. It yields the protein CASSLSGNEQFF.

In DNA, the CDR3 is TGCGCCAGCAGTCTTAGCGGGGGGCCTGGAGAGACCCAGTACTTC. Protein product: CASSLSGGPGETQYF. The chain employs TRBV10-2 and TRBJ2-5; 10 bases are a match to TRBD2. Trimming cost V 5 bases and J 4 bases; bases outside gene matches: 7. This CDR3 has 15 residues. Germline CDR1 reads WSHSY; CDR2 reads SAAADI.

This rearrangement joins TRBV28 to TRBJ2-2; 7 bases match TRBD2. Germline V lookup: CDR1 MDHEN, CDR2 SYDVKM. Unmatched junction bases numbered 7, after V lost 7 bases and J lost 5 bases. This CDR3 is 14 amino acids long. CDR3: CASTETSPTGELFF. CDR3 nucleotides: TGTGCCAGCACCGAGACTAGCCCGACCGGGGAGCTGTTTTTT. The whole variable domain, filled in from reference TRBV28 and TRBJ2-2, reads DVKVTQSSRYLVKRTGEKVFLECVQDMDHENMFWYRQDPGLGLRLIYFSYDVKMKEKGDIPEGYSVSREKKERFSLILESASTNQTSMYLCASTETSPTGELFFGEGSRLTVL.

This clone was observed once. Here the CDR3 reads CASSPQGFSYNSPLHF. The CDR3 bases are TGTGCCAGCAGCCCCCAGGGGTTTTCCTATAATTCACCCCTCCACTTT. The gene calls are TRBV7-2 and TRBJ1-6; the D gene is possibly TRBD1 (6 bases). Germline values: CDR1 SGHTA, CDR2 FQGNSA. Trimming stripped 5 bases from V and 1 base from J, with 12 bases between. The CDR3 totals 16 residues.

The gene calls are TRBV7-3 and TRBJ1-5; TRBD1 aligns across 8 bases. Germline V gives CDR1 SGHTA, CDR2 FQGTGA. CDR3 length: 16 residues. The junction had 8 bases not matched to a gene; V was cut back by 6 bases and J by 1 base. In DNA form, the CDR3 reads TGTGCCAGCAGTTTTCCGGGACAGGAGAGCAATCAGCCCCAGCATTTT. Amino acids: CASSFPGQESNQPQHF.

The chain combines TRBV27 with TRBJ1-1; tentative D call: TRBD1 (6 bases). Germline CDR1 is MNHEY and CDR2 is SMNVEV (reference sequence). The CDR3 has 16 residues. V was trimmed by 0 bases and J by 0 bases, leaving 11 bases between them. The CDR3 DNA reads TGTGCCAGCAGTTTATCGGGGGGGCAGATGAACACTGAAGCTTTCTTT. This encodes CASSLSGGQMNTEAFF.

The sample holds a few counts of this clone. The chain combines TRBV5-6 with TRBJ1-5; no definite D call. Trimming took 0 bases from V and 3 from J, leaving 13 bases between them. The length of the CDR3 is 16 residues. Looked up from germline, CDR1 is SGHDT and CDR2 is YYEEEE. CDR3 loop: CASSLDRGNPNQPQHF. CDR3 sequence (DNA): TGTGCCAGCAGCTTGGACCGGGGTAATCCCAATCAGCCCCAGCATTTT.

The chain carries TRBV18 and TRBJ1-1, with D possibly TRBD1 on 6 matching bases. CDR3 length: 13 amino acids. Germline V gives CDR1 KGHSH, CDR2 LQKENI. V was trimmed by 4 bases and J by 3 bases, leaving 9 bases between them. For the CDR3, the DNA is TGTGCCAGCTCACGAACAGGGTACACTGAAGCTTTCTTT. Its translation: CASSRTGYTEAFF.

The table lists this clone with a few counts. The chain is built from TRBV29-1 and TRBJ2-5; D not certain. Germline V CDR1 and CDR2: SQVTM, ANQGSEA. This CDR3 comprises 14 residues. V gave up 0 bases and J gave up 2 bases, with 10 bases separating them. The CDR3 region is CSVEEGYGQETQYF. DNA for the CDR3: TGCAGCGTTGAAGAGGGGTACGGTCAAGAGACCCAGTACTTC.

In this sample, this clone turned up once. This sequence joins TRBV28 and TRBJ2-1; 7 bases align to TRBD1. Losses at the gene ends were 8 bases for V and 4 bases for J; bases not matched to a gene: 14. The CDR3 loop spans 16 amino acids. Per germline, CDR1 MDHEN and CDR2 SYDVKM. The chain's CDR3 is CASALIGGPVYNEQFF. The DNA of the CDR3 is TGTGCCAGCGCCCTTATAGGGGGCCCCGTATACAATGAGCAGTTCTTC.

This clone was detected a few times. V and J are TRBV24-1 and TRBJ2-4; perhaps TRBD2 as D (6 bases). Germline V lookup: CDR1 KGHDR, CDR2 SFDVKD. V lost 4 bases and J 0 bases, leaving 9 bases between the germline ends. This CDR3 region has 15 residues. The CDR3 nucleotides read TGTGCCACCAGTGAGGGGGGAGGAGCCAAAAACATTCAGTACTTC. Residues: CATSEGGGAKNIQYF.

The chain uses TRBV11-2 and TRBJ2-2; TRBD1 matches at 8 bases. The V and J ends lost 3 bases and 6 bases, in that order; junction bases with no gene match: 6. CDR1 is SGHAT, CDR2 FQNNGV, per germline. There are 15 residues in the CDR3. The chain's CDR3 is CASSFGQGSSGELFF. As DNA, the CDR3 is TGTGCCAGCAGCTTCGGACAGGGTAGTTCCGGGGAGCTGTTTTTT.

The chain employs TRBV6-5 and TRBJ1-5; D is uncertain. This CDR3 is 13 amino acids long. V gave up 8 bases and J gave up 0 bases, with 8 bases separating them. CDR1 is MNHEY, CDR2 SVGAGI, per germline. The CDR3 bases are TGTGCCAGCCTTGGAGATAGCAATCAGCCCCAGCATTTT. Amino acids: CASLGDSNQPQHF.

This rearrangement joins TRBV29-1 to TRBJ2-7; tentatively, D is TRBD1 (7 bases). The germline CDR1 and CDR2 sequences are SQVTM and ANQGSEA. The CDR3 contains 13 residues. With 6 bases removed from V and 2 bases from J, the gap between germline ends came to 14 bases. In DNA form, the CDR3 reads TGCAGCGTGGAGGGGGGACAGCCCTACGAGCAGTACTTC. Protein sequence: CSVEGGQPYEQYF.

The V gene is TRBV9, the J gene TRBJ2-7; D gene unclear. This CDR3 comprises 15 residues. The germline V gene encodes CDR1 SGDLS and CDR2 YYNGEE. Trimming took 0 bases from V and 0 from J, leaving 10 bases between them. The CDR3 sequence is CASSVAPSSSYEQYF. The CDR3 DNA sequence: TGTGCCAGCAGCGTAGCTCCCTCGAGCTCCTACGAGCAGTACTTC. Full variable domain (missing parts from reference TRBV9 and TRBJ2-7): DSGVTQTPKHLITATGQRVTLRCSPRSGDLSVYWYQQSLDQGLQFLIQYYNGEERAKGNILERFSAQQFPDLHSELNLSSLELGDSALYFCASSVAPSSSYEQYFGPGTRLTVT.

Of note for this clone: Other DNA sequences of this sample code for an identical CDR3. The chain links TRBV18 to TRBJ1-1, with TRBD1 matching 10 bases. After removal of 3 bases from V and 6 bases from J, the junction contained 1 base not matched to a gene. Per germline, CDR1 KGHSH and CDR2 LQKENI. The CDR3 is 13 amino acids. The DNA of the CDR3 is TGTGCCAGCTCACCCGGACAGGGGGCTGAAGCTTTCTTT. It encodes CASSPGQGAEAFF.

The chain combines TRBV4-3 with TRBJ1-5; 8 nucleotides match TRBD1. J gave up 3 bases and V 1 base, and 2 bases lay outside the gene matches. CDR1 is LGHNA, CDR2 YSLEER, per germline. This CDR3 is 15 amino acids long. The DNA for the CDR3 is TGCGCCAGCAGCCAAGGGACAGGGAACAATCAGCCCCAGCATTTT. Amino acids: CASSQGTGNNQPQHF.

Concerning this clone: One junction end disagrees with the germline gene, perhaps due to a read error. The chain couples TRBV5-8 to TRBJ1-2, with TRBD1 matching 7 bases. Germline V lookup: CDR1 SGHTS, CDR2 YDEGEE. The CDR3 extends over 14 amino acids. In DNA, the CDR3 is TGTGCCAGCAGCTCACAGACAGGGAACTACGGCTACACCTTC. This translates into CASSSQTGNYGYTF.

This clone was detected only once. This chain joins TRBV4-3 and TRBJ2-7; D remains ambiguous. CDR1 and CDR2 (germline): LGHNA, YSLEER. V lost 0 bases and J 4 bases, leaving 10 bases between the germline ends. The CDR3 is made up of 14 amino acids. CDR3 region: CASSQDGGRYEQYF. CDR3 in DNA: TGCGCCAGCAGCCAAGATGGTGGGCGGTACGAGCAGTACTTC.